A selection of T cell receptor beta chains follows, all from one sample in a study of regulatory T cells in long-lasting Graves disease. TCRdb itself ran the multiplex PCR reads through MiXCR, one entry per CDR3 protein. The sample carries 400,000 to 500,000 distinct CDR3 sequences, more than 20% recorded once. The sample in question was peripheral blood mononuclear cells (PBMCs), obtained when the disease was refractory, from a patient treated with antithyroid drugs. The receptors shown here come from a female donor with Graves disease. CDR3s include the opening cysteine and the closing phenylalanine or tryptophan. D genes are given only for firm matches. Rows give clone size only sometimes, using once, few, many, or a class for an expanded clone.

clone size: many; D gene: NA; V gene: TRBV9; J gene: TRBJ1-6; CDR3 DNA: TGTGCCAGCAGCGTAGCGGCAGATATAACATCACCCCTCCACTTT; CDR3 protein: CASSVAADITSPLHF
clone size: few; D gene: NA; V gene: TRBV7-6; J gene: TRBJ2-7; CDR3 DNA: TGTGCCAGCAGCTTATCGGCGGAATACGAGCAGTACTTC; CDR3 protein: CASSLSAEYEQYF
clone size: many; D gene: NA; V gene: TRBV6-1; J gene: TRBJ2-5; CDR3 DNA: TGTGCCAGCAGCGTCACTCAAGAGACCCAGTACTTC; CDR3 protein: CASSVTQETQYF
clone size: many; D gene: NA; V gene: TRBV2; J gene: TRBJ1-2; CDR3 DNA: TGTGCCAGCAGTGAGCCCGCAGGCGCCAACTATGGCTACACCTTC; CDR3 protein: CASSEPAGANYGYTF
clone size: NA; D gene: NA; V gene: TRBV12-3/TRBV12-4; J gene: TRBJ2-2; CDR3 DNA: TGTGCCAGCAGTAAGACAGAAACCGGGGAGCTGTTTTTT; CDR3 protein: CASSKTETGELFF
clone size: NA; D gene: TRBD1; V gene: TRBV18; J gene: TRBJ2-5; CDR3 DNA: TGTGCCAGCTCAACACAGGGGGCTAGCCGCCAAGAGACCCAGTACTTC; CDR3 protein: CASSTQGASRQETQYF
clone size: few; D gene: TRBD2; V gene: TRBV19; J gene: TRBJ2-2; CDR3 DNA: TGTGCCAGTAGTATGACTAGCGGGAGGGTTCGTGGCACCGGGGAGCTGTTTTTT; CDR3 protein: CASSMTSGRVRGTGELFF
clone size: few; D gene: TRBD2; V gene: TRBV10-3; J gene: TRBJ2-7; CDR3 DNA: TGTGCCATCAGTGGAATAGCGGGAGTTAAGTCCTACGAGCAGTACTTC; CDR3 protein: CAISGIAGVKSYEQYF
clone size: few; D gene: TRBD2; V gene: TRBV28; J gene: TRBJ2-6; CDR3 DNA: TGTGCCAGCAGTTTCTCCACCTTTTTAGCGGGAGATCTTGGTGGGGCCAACGTCCTGACTTTC; CDR3 protein: CASSFSTFLAGDLGGANVLTF
clone size: many; D gene: NA; V gene: TRBV7-9; J gene: TRBJ1-4; CDR3 DNA: TGTGCCAGCAGCTTTTTAGGCGGGAAACTGTTTTTT; CDR3 protein: CASSFLGGKLFF
clone size: NA; D gene: TRBD1; V gene: TRBV4-2; J gene: TRBJ2-2; CDR3 DNA: TGTGCCAGCAGCCAAGGGACAGGGATAGGTCTAGGGACCGGGGAGCTGTTTTTT; CDR3 protein: CASSQGTGIGLGTGELFF
clone size: few; D gene: TRBD1; V gene: TRBV25-1; J gene: TRBJ1-1; CDR3 DNA: TGTGCCAGCAGTGATTCGGACAGGGGGGTTCGTGCTTTCTTT; CDR3 protein: CASSDSDRGVRAFF
clone size: many; D gene: NA; V gene: TRBV12-3/TRBV12-4; J gene: TRBJ2-7; CDR3 DNA: TGTGCCAGCAGTTACAGGGTCTCCTACGAGCAGTACTTC; CDR3 protein: CASSYRVSYEQYF
clone size: NA; D gene: NA; V gene: TRBV19; J gene: TRBJ1-6; CDR3 DNA: TGTGCCAGTAGTACTGACAACTATAATTCACCCCTCCACTTT; CDR3 protein: CASSTDNYNSPLHF
clone size: NA; D gene: NA; V gene: TRBV5-6; J gene: TRBJ2-7; CDR3 DNA: TGTGCCAGCAGCCCCATGATCTTCTACGAGCAGTACTTC; CDR3 protein: CASSPMIFYEQYF
clone size: NA; D gene: TRBD2; V gene: TRBV5-1; J gene: TRBJ2-2; CDR3 DNA: TGCGCCAGCAGCATACTAGCGGGAGTTCGCACCGGGGAGCTGTTTTTT; CDR3 protein: CASSILAGVRTGELFF
clone size: many; D gene: NA; V gene: TRBV2; J gene: TRBJ1-4; CDR3 DNA: TGTGCCAGCAGCCGAGGGGGGCCAAGGGAAAAACTGTTTTTT; CDR3 protein: CASSRGGPREKLFF
clone size: many; D gene: NA; V gene: TRBV27; J gene: TRBJ2-5; CDR3 DNA: TGTGCCAGCAGTTTAGGAACAGGGTTCGCGGAGACCCAGTACTTC; CDR3 protein: CASSLGTGFAETQYF
clone size: many; D gene: NA; V gene: TRBV2; J gene: TRBJ2-7; CDR3 DNA: TGTGCCAGCAGGCCAACCGGGGGAGTAATCGGCGAGCAGTACTTC; CDR3 protein: CASRPTGGVIGEQYF
clone size: many; D gene: NA; V gene: TRBV20-1; J gene: TRBJ2-7; CDR3 DNA: TGCAGTGCTAGCTCTAGCAATAGCTACGAGCAGTACTTC; CDR3 protein: CSASSSNSYEQYF
clone size: many; D gene: TRBD1; V gene: TRBV28; J gene: TRBJ2-5; CDR3 DNA: TGTGCCAGCAGTTCTGGGACAGCCCCCCCTGTAGGGACCCAGTACTTC; CDR3 protein: CASSSGTAPPVGTQYF
clone size: once; D gene: NA; V gene: TRBV3-1; J gene: TRBJ2-3; CDR3 DNA: TGTGCCAGCAGCCTAAACTGGGATACGCAGTATTTT; CDR3 protein: CASSLNWDTQYF
clone size: many; D gene: NA; V gene: TRBV14; J gene: TRBJ1-6; CDR3 DNA: TGTGCCAGCAGCCAAGGACTTCGGTCACCCCTCCACTTT; CDR3 protein: CASSQGLRSPLHF
clone size: NA; D gene: NA; V gene: TRBV6-2/TRBV6-3; J gene: TRBJ1-3; CDR3 DNA: TGTGCCAGCAGTTACTCCTTAGGTAAAGCTCAGTTTGGAAACACCATATATTTT; CDR3 protein: CASSYSLGKAQFGNTIYF
clone size: few; D gene: NA; V gene: TRBV3-1; J gene: TRBJ1-5; CDR3 DNA: TGTGCCAGCAGCCGGGGAGTTCACCCCTTTCAGCCCCAGCATTTT; CDR3 protein: CASSRGVHPFQPQHF
clone size: few; D gene: TRBD1; V gene: TRBV27; J gene: TRBJ2-6; CDR3 DNA: TGTGCCAGCAGTGAGCAGGGGGCCTATTCTGGGGCCAACGTCCTGACTTTC; CDR3 protein: CASSEQGAYSGANVLTF
clone size: once; D gene: NA; V gene: TRBV2; J gene: TRBJ1-1; CDR3 DNA: TGTGCCAGCACCGACGCTGCGGGACCGAGGTTGTGG; CDR3 protein: CASTDAAGPRLW
clone size: few; D gene: NA; V gene: TRBV20-1; J gene: TRBJ2-2; CDR3 DNA: TGCAGTGCTAGCAGCCGTGGGTGGGGTCCCGGGGAGCTGTTTTTT; CDR3 protein: CSASSRGWGPGELFF
clone size: NA; D gene: NA; V gene: TRBV12-3/TRBV12-4; J gene: TRBJ2-3; CDR3 DNA: TGTGCCAGCACCTGGGGTTTTGAGGAAGATACGCAGTATTTT; CDR3 protein: CASTWGFEEDTQYF
clone size: NA; D gene: TRBD1; V gene: TRBV7-9; J gene: TRBJ2-6; CDR3 DNA: TGTGCCAGCACCTTGAGGACAGGGAACTTCTCTGGGGCCAACGTCCTGACTTTC; CDR3 protein: CASTLRTGNFSGANVLTF
clone size: many; D gene: NA; V gene: TRBV29-1; J gene: TRBJ1-2; CDR3 DNA: TGCAGCGTTGAAGATGACCCTTATGGCTACACCTTC; CDR3 protein: CSVEDDPYGYTF
clone size: NA; D gene: NA; V gene: TRBV7-9; J gene: TRBJ1-2; CDR3 DNA: TGTGCCAGCAGCCCCCCTCGGGACTATGGCTACACCTTC; CDR3 protein: CASSPPRDYGYTF
clone size: few; D gene: NA; V gene: TRBV19; J gene: TRBJ1-5; CDR3 DNA: TGTGCCAGTAGTATCCCCCGCAGGGGCAATCAGCCCCAGCATTTT; CDR3 protein: CASSIPRRGNQPQHF
clone size: many; D gene: NA; V gene: TRBV3-1; J gene: TRBJ2-7; CDR3 DNA: TGTGCCAGCAGCCATGCTACCTACGAGCAGTACTTC; CDR3 protein: CASSHATYEQYF
clone size: NA; D gene: NA; V gene: TRBV3-1; J gene: TRBJ1-2; CDR3 DNA: TGTGCCAGCAGCCAAGGAGAGCGGGAAGGCTACACCTTC; CDR3 protein: CASSQGEREGYTF
clone size: NA; D gene: TRBD2; V gene: TRBV3-1; J gene: TRBJ2-1; CDR3 DNA: TGTGCCAGCAGCCAAGGGGGACTAGCGGGGTCTGCCTACAATGAGCAGTTCTTC; CDR3 protein: CASSQGGLAGSAYNEQFF
clone size: many; D gene: NA; V gene: TRBV6-1; J gene: TRBJ1-2; CDR3 DNA: TGTGCCAGCAGATCTTTCGCAGGGGATGGCTACACCTTC; CDR3 protein: CASRSFAGDGYTF
clone size: many; D gene: TRBD1; V gene: TRBV27; J gene: TRBJ1-2; CDR3 DNA: TGTGCCAGCAGTCTAGCGACAGGGTCGATATATGGCTACACCTTC; CDR3 protein: CASSLATGSIYGYTF
clone size: many; D gene: NA; V gene: TRBV6-1; J gene: TRBJ1-1; CDR3 DNA: TGTGCCAGCAGTCCCTCGGTCCAGAACACTGAAGCTTTCTTT; CDR3 protein: CASSPSVQNTEAFF
clone size: NA; D gene: NA; V gene: TRBV27; J gene: TRBJ1-3; CDR3 DNA: TGTGCCAGCAGCGACACTTACTCTGGAAACACCATATATTTT; CDR3 protein: CASSDTYSGNTIYF
clone size: few; D gene: NA; V gene: TRBV4-1; J gene: TRBJ2-6; CDR3 DNA: TGCGCCAGCAGCCAAGTTGGGTCTTATGGGGCCAACGTCCTGACTTTC; CDR3 protein: CASSQVGSYGANVLTF
clone size: few; D gene: NA; V gene: TRBV7-9; J gene: TRBJ1-1; CDR3 DNA: TGTGCCAGCAGCTTACAGCCTTTTCAAGCTTTCTTT; CDR3 protein: CASSLQPFQAFF
clone size: many; D gene: TRBD1; V gene: TRBV5-1; J gene: TRBJ2-7; CDR3 DNA: TGCGCCAGCAGCTTTTTAATGGGACAGGGGATAAACGAGCAGTACTTC; CDR3 protein: CASSFLMGQGINEQYF
clone size: few; D gene: NA; V gene: TRBV20-1; J gene: TRBJ2-5; CDR3 DNA: TGCAGTGCTAGGGCGCTCACTAGACTTCAAGAGACCCAGTACTTC; CDR3 protein: CSARALTRLQETQYF
clone size: many; D gene: NA; V gene: TRBV2; J gene: TRBJ1-1; CDR3 DNA: TGTGCCAGAGGGGCCGGACGATCCAACACTGAAGCTTTCTTT; CDR3 protein: CARGAGRSNTEAFF
clone size: many; D gene: NA; V gene: TRBV28; J gene: TRBJ1-1; CDR3 DNA: TGTGCCAGCAGACCCTTTGGGAGGCTGAACACTGAAGCTTTCTTT; CDR3 protein: CASRPFGRLNTEAFF
clone size: NA; D gene: TRBD1; V gene: TRBV4-1; J gene: TRBJ1-1; CDR3 DNA: TGCGCCAGCAGCCAAGACAGGGGGTCGGGTGAAGCTTTCTTT; CDR3 protein: CASSQDRGSGEAFF
clone size: few; D gene: TRBD2; V gene: TRBV20-1; J gene: TRBJ2-7; CDR3 DNA: TGCAGTGCTAGCGGGCTAGCGGGAGTAGCCTACGAGCAGTACTTC; CDR3 protein: CSASGLAGVAYEQYF
clone size: few; D gene: TRBD1; V gene: TRBV19; J gene: TRBJ1-4; CDR3 DNA: TGTGCCACCTCCGGGACAGGCTATGAAAAACTGTTTTTT; CDR3 protein: CATSGTGYEKLFF